This TCR beta chain originates from a study of control samples from healthy donors and cancer patients. The V end lost 5 bases, the J end lost 2 bases, and 10 bases lay between the germline ends. There are 13 residues in the CDR3. Germline lookup yields CDR1 MNHEY and CDR2 SMNVEV (reference sequence). Assay: immunoSEQ multiplex PCR; the TCRdb copy retains only in-frame clones and omits some. The table shows about 100,000 clones, with 90% to 95% occurring only once. The chain joins TRBV27 to TRBJ2-7; D could derive from TRBD1 or TRBD2 (5 bases each). Material for sequencing was blood. This TCR was recovered from a man aged 18 to 30 in good health. The CDR3 loop reads CASSLGPTYEQYF. CDR3 in DNA: TGTGCCAGCAGTCTGGGACCAACCTACGAGCAGTACTTC.